This T cell receptor beta chain was found in a study of blood T cell repertoires in COVID-19. CDR1 is MNHEY, CDR2 SVGEGT, per germline. Trimming removed 2 bases from V and 6 bases from J, with 10 bases in between. This CDR3 is 14 amino acids long. Methods used by the authors: The assay estimated nucleated cells by amplifying reference gene primers. The repertoire was sequenced with immunoSEQ multiplex PCR; TCRdb's copy has only in-frame clones and lacks some. V and J calls and clone size come straight from that table; D and trimming were deduced from the DNA. Of tens of thousands of clones in the sample, around 84% were seen once.

The origin of this receptor is a human donor in a cohort sampled during active COVID-19. What was sequenced was peripheral blood. This chain joins TRBV6-2 or TRBV6-3 and TRBJ2-2, with a tentative D call TRBD1 (6 bases). The CDR3 coding sequence is TGTGCCAGCAGTTACGGGGGCCCTCCCGGGGAGCTGTTTTTT. This sequence encodes CASSYGGPPGELFF.